A selection of T cell receptor beta chains follows, all from one sample in a study of regulatory T cells in long-lasting Graves disease. One entry per CDR3 protein, called by TCRdb with MiXCR from the multiplex PCR reads. Among 400,000 or so distinct CDR3 sequences listed, about a quarter were seen once. The source was peripheral blood mononuclear cells (PBMCs), collected when the disease was refractory, from a patient treated with antithyroid drugs. The receptors were sampled from a female donor with Graves disease. The CDR3 runs from the conserved cysteine through the conserved F or W. A D gene is named only where the DNA matches it firmly. Clone size is shown for a subset of rows, as once, few, many or a class of expanded clone.

CDR3aa	CDR3nt	abundance	j_gene	d_gene	v_gene
CASSPPGRGSHTGELFF	TGTGCCAGCAGCCCCCCGGGACGCGGGAGCCACACCGGGGAGCTGTTTTTT	few	TRBJ2-2	TRBD2	TRBV11-2
CASSLGSEAFF	TGTGCCAGCAGCTTAGGGTCTGAAGCTTTCTTT	many	TRBJ1-1	-	TRBV5-1
CATSDSDDLVYGYTF	TGTGCCACCAGTGATTCCGACGACCTGGTCTATGGCTACACCTTC	many	TRBJ1-2	-	TRBV24-1
CASSLSHVQETQYF	TGTGCCAGCAGCTTATCGCACGTCCAAGAGACCCAGTACTTC	-	TRBJ2-5	-	TRBV7-3
CASSQSTPTYEQYF	TGTGCCAGCAGCCAATCGACTCCCACCTACGAGCAGTACTTC	-	TRBJ2-7	-	TRBV3-1
CASSSGTWTSRYEQYF	TGCGCCAGCAGCTCGGGGACCTGGACTAGTAGGTACGAGCAGTACTTC	-	TRBJ2-7	TRBD2	TRBV5-1
CASSPGPSGEQYF	TGCGCCAGCAGCCCAGGACCGAGCGGCGAGCAGTACTTC	-	TRBJ2-7	-	TRBV5-1
CASSHRGHYEQYF	TGTGCCAGCAGCCACCGGGGCCACTACGAGCAGTACTTC	few	TRBJ2-7	-	TRBV14
CASSLLGGGGLYEQYF	TGTGCCAGCAGTTTATTAGGCGGAGGAGGCCTCTACGAGCAGTACTTC	-	TRBJ2-7	-	TRBV27
CASSTGTSGPGGLEQYF	TGTGCCAGCAGTACGGGGACTAGCGGACCGGGGGGTCTCGAGCAGTACTTC	many	TRBJ2-7	TRBD2	TRBV28
CASSYSDPTNSNQPQHF	TGTGCCAGCAGTTACTCGGACCCGACAAATAGCAATCAGCCCCAGCATTTT	few	TRBJ1-5	-	TRBV6-5
CASSRMWDRWNNQPQHF	TGTGCCAGCAGTAGGATGTGGGATCGGTGGAACAATCAGCCCCAGCATTTT	few	TRBJ1-5	-	TRBV27
CASSLVRAGETQYF	TGTGCCAGCAGCTTGGTCAGGGCGGGCGAGACCCAGTACTTC	few	TRBJ2-5	-	TRBV5-6
CASSIGQPNEAFF	TGTGCCAGCAGCATAGGACAGCCAAATGAAGCTTTCTTT	-	TRBJ1-1	-	TRBV5-4
CASSAGMAGEGETQYF	TGTGCCAGCAGCGCCGGGATGGCGGGAGAGGGGGAGACCCAGTACTTC	few	TRBJ2-5	TRBD2	TRBV9
CASSRGRTLSTEAFF	TGTGCCAGCAGCCGAGGTAGGACCCTGAGTACTGAAGCTTTCTTT	few	TRBJ1-1	-	TRBV25-1
CATSDPAQRDQPQHF	TGTGCCACCAGTGATCCCGCCCAGCGCGATCAGCCCCAGCATTTT	-	TRBJ1-5	-	TRBV24-1
CASSPSGRAAETQYF	TGTGCCAGCAGCCCTAGCGGGAGGGCGGCGGAGACCCAGTACTTC	-	TRBJ2-5	TRBD2	TRBV3-1
CAWSATGQGNNEQFF	TGTGCCTGGAGTGCAACGGGACAGGGAAACAATGAGCAGTTCTTC	few	TRBJ2-1	TRBD1	TRBV30
CASSPPTIGTLIADTQYF	TGTGCCAGCTCACCACCGACCATTGGGACCCTTATCGCAGATACGCAGTATTTT	-	TRBJ2-3	-	TRBV18
CASSFTGMVSNQPQHF	TGTGCCAGTAGTTTTACAGGGATGGTTAGCAATCAGCCCCAGCATTTT	-	TRBJ1-5	-	TRBV19
CASSPQRGQWDNEQFF	TGTGCCAGCTCACCGCAGCGGGGGCAATGGGACAATGAGCAGTTCTTC	-	TRBJ2-1	TRBD2	TRBV18
CSVEVLGGTDTQYF	TGCAGCGTTGAAGTACTCGGGGGCACAGATACGCAGTATTTT	-	TRBJ2-3	-	TRBV29-1
CASSWGQMNTEAFF	TGTGCCAGCAGTTGGGGACAGATGAACACTGAAGCTTTCTTT	many	TRBJ1-1	TRBD1	TRBV12-3/TRBV12-4
CASSELGVLATQYF	TGTGCCAGCAGCGAACTCGGGGTTTTAGCGACCCAGTACTTC	many	TRBJ2-5	-	TRBV7-2
CASRESPTPPHEQYF	TGCGCCAGCAGAGAGTCACCGACCCCGCCGCACGAGCAGTACTTC	-	TRBJ2-7	-	TRBV5-1
CASSLYWTSDASYEQYF	TGTGCCAGCAGTTTATATTGGACTTCAGACGCATCCTACGAGCAGTACTTC	-	TRBJ2-7	-	TRBV28
CASSSPDRSETQYF	TGTGCCAGCAGCTCACCAGACAGGTCAGAGACCCAGTACTTC	many	TRBJ2-5	-	TRBV7-9
CASSPRTGRDEQYF	TGTGCCAGCAGCCCGCGGACAGGGCGGGACGAGCAGTACTTC	-	TRBJ2-7	TRBD1	TRBV7-9
CASNVAGVETQYF	TGTGCCAGCAACGTAGCGGGAGTAGAGACCCAGTACTTC	many	TRBJ2-5	TRBD2	TRBV2
CSAPGWTENTEAFF	TGCAGCGCTCCCGGGTGGACAGAGAACACTGAAGCTTTCTTT	-	TRBJ1-1	-	TRBV29-1
CASRLTTTGANTGELFF	TGTGCCAGCAGACTTACGACGACGGGAGCGAACACCGGGGAGCTGTTTTTT	-	TRBJ2-2	-	TRBV4-2
CAIKQGPQETQYF	TGTGCCATCAAACAGGGTCCACAAGAGACCCAGTACTTC	few	TRBJ2-5	-	TRBV10-3
CASSFLGTSGSYEQYF	TGTGCCAGCAGTTTCCTCGGGACTAGCGGGAGTTACGAGCAGTACTTC	-	TRBJ2-7	TRBD2	TRBV27
CSVAPGLASYNEQFF	TGCAGCGTAGCTCCGGGACTAGCCTCCTACAATGAGCAGTTCTTC	-	TRBJ2-1	TRBD2	TRBV29-1
CASGQGGISGNTIYF	TGTGCCAGCGGACAGGGGGGGATCTCTGGAAACACCATATATTTT	-	TRBJ1-3	TRBD1	TRBV2
CVSSQVGWTNVLTF	TGCGTCAGCAGCCAAGTAGGTTGGACCAACGTCCTGACTTTC	-	TRBJ2-6	-	TRBV4-1
CASRGQGLGTGELFF	TGTGCCAGCAGAGGACAGGGGCTGGGCACCGGGGAGCTGTTTTTT	few	TRBJ2-2	TRBD1	TRBV27
CASSAGQGQFF	TGTGCCAGCAGCGCAGGACAGGGACAGTTCTTC	-	TRBJ2-1	TRBD1	TRBV9
CASRGERATEAFF	TGTGCCAGCAGAGGGGAAAGGGCCACTGAAGCTTTCTTT	large	TRBJ1-1	-	TRBV2
CSAINPGHYKQYF	TGCAGTGCCATTAACCCGGGACATTACAAGCAGTACTTC	once	TRBJ2-7	-	TRBV20-1
CASSPGQGASREYF	TGTGCCAGCAGCCCCGGACAGGGGGCCTCCCGGGAGTACTTC	-	TRBJ2-7	TRBD1	TRBV12-3/TRBV12-4
CASSQGSINYGYTF	TGTGCCAGCAGCCAAGGGTCAATCAACTATGGCTACACCTTC	-	TRBJ1-2	-	TRBV3-1
CASSLAGRPKKTEAFF	TGTGCCAGCAGCTTGGCCGGTCGGCCCAAAAAGACTGAAGCTTTCTTT	few	TRBJ1-1	-	TRBV5-6
CASSLQGWNQPQHF	TGTGCCAGCAGTTTACAGGGTTGGAATCAGCCCCAGCATTTT	many	TRBJ1-5	-	TRBV2
CASSPRIGWVDTF	TGTGCCAGCAGTCCGCGGATCGGGTGGGTGGACACCTTC	many	TRBJ1-2	-	TRBV11-2
CASSPPSGSNYGYTF	TGTGCCAGCTCACCCCCCTCGGGATCTAACTATGGCTACACCTTC	few	TRBJ1-2	-	TRBV18
CASSFPKTGATEAFF	TGTGCCAGCAGTTTCCCCAAGACAGGGGCCACTGAAGCTTTCTTT	many	TRBJ1-1	TRBD1	TRBV28
CSVGPSGSAGELFF	TGCAGCGTTGGCCCTAGCGGGAGTGCCGGGGAGCTGTTTTTT	-	TRBJ2-2	TRBD2	TRBV29-1
CASSESVTGSYEQYF	TGTGCCAGCAGTGAATCCGTGACAGGATCCTACGAGCAGTACTTC	-	TRBJ2-7	-	TRBV25-1
CASSLVGGRRQPQHF	TGTGCCAGCAGCTTAGTCGGGGGAAGGAGGCAGCCCCAGCATTTT	-	TRBJ1-5	-	TRBV7-2
CASSGPAGGRSGANVLTF	TGTGCCAGCAGTGGCCCGGCAGGGGGCCGTTCTGGGGCCAACGTCCTGACTTTC	many	TRBJ2-6	TRBD1	TRBV6-1
CSARDRLAGSYNEQFF	TGCAGTGCTAGAGATCGGCTAGCGGGTTCATACAATGAGCAGTTCTTC	once	TRBJ2-1	TRBD2	TRBV20-1
CASSNLGQFYNEQFF	TGTGCCAGCAGTAATCTCGGGCAGTTCTACAATGAGCAGTTCTTC	-	TRBJ2-1	-	TRBV27
CASSIDQGPETQYF	TGTGCCAGTAGTATAGATCAGGGTCCAGAGACCCAGTACTTC	many	TRBJ2-5	-	TRBV19
CSSRDTLQETQYF	TGCAGCTCACGGGACACCTTACAAGAGACCCAGTACTTC	-	TRBJ2-5	-	TRBV29-1
CAWTTGLEQYF	TGTGCCTGGACGACAGGCCTTGAGCAGTACTTC	-	TRBJ2-7	-	TRBV30
CAWSVPPEAFF	TGTGCCTGGAGTGTACCCCCTGAAGCTTTCTTT	-	TRBJ1-1	-	TRBV30
CASSYDRGGTGYTF	TGTGCCAGCAGTTACGATAGGGGGGGCACGGGCTACACCTTC	few	TRBJ1-2	-	TRBV28
CASRSGGAYEQYF	TGTGCCAGCCGTTCCGGGGGGGCCTACGAGCAGTACTTC	many	TRBJ2-7	TRBD2	TRBV11-2